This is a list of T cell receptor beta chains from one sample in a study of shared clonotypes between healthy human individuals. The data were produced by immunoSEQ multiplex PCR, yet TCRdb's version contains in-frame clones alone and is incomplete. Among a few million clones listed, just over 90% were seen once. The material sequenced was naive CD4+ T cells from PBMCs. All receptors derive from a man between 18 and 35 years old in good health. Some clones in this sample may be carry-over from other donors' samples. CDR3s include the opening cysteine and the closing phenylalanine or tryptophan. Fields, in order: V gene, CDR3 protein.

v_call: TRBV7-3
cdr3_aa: CASSLKGPPQGATGNTIYF

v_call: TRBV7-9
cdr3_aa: CASSQGTGLAKNIQYF

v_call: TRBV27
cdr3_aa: CASRPRGRGSEKLFF

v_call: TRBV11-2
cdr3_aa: CASSLVGGRPMNTGELFF

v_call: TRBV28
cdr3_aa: CASSLNQGEGPQHF

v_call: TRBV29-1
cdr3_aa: CSVEEGQGGEKLFF

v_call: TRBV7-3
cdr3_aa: CASSTGTDGEQYF

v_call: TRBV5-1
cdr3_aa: CASSSTGTALGTEAFF

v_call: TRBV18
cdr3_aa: CASSPGTGESYEQYF

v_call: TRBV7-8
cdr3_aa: CASSLRGSGRLETQYF

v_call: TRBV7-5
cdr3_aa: CVRSLRGPAFCRELFF

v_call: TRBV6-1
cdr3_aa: CASSELDGRGQETQYF

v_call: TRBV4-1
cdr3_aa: CASSPLQLSGNTIYF

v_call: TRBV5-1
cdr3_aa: CASSRAAGSNYEQYF

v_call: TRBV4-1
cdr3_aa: CASSQTPFGTSSTDTQYF

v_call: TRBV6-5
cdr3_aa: CASSWLRGSHYEQYF

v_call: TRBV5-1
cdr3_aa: CASSLTDRPSPEQFF

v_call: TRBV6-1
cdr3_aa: CASSEGSSGSNEQFF

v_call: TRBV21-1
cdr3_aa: CASSKVLPQPSQETQYF

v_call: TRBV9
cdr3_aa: CASSVAPSGVYNEQFF

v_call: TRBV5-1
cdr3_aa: CASSNLSGNTIYF

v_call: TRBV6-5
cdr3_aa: CASSYAQLGTYEQYF

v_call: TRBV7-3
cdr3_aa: CASSFDTFTEAFF

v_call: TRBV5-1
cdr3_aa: CASSLARSVRSPLHF

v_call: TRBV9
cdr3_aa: CASSVGGPFSGNTIYF

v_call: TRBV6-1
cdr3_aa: CASSRASPKEETQYF

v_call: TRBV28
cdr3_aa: CASSPLDGWEVTDTQYF

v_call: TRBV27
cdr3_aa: CASSQGTRVHGYTF

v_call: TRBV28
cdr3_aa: CASSYPARTYEQYF

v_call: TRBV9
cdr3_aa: CASSVQGSGTEQYF

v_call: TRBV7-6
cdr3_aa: CASSSQTHTEAFF

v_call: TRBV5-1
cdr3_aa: CASSLVVRNTGELFF

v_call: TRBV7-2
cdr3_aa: CASSLGQGASQPQHF

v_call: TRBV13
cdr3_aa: CASSTHSKKQYF

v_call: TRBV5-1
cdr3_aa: CASSYLGTAPGTGELFF

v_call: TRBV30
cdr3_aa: CAWSVQISPRGAVDHTGELFF

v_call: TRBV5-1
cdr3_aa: CASRKGPLGDGYTF

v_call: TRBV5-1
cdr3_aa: CASSLEAESQPQHF

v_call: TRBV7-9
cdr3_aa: CASSTRQGVETQYF

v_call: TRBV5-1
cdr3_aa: CASTIATSGKFTEQFF

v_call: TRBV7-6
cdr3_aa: CASSLEVVSYEQYF

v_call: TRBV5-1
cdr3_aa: CASSLGPAYNEQFF

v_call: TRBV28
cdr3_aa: CASRPTDRGQETQYF

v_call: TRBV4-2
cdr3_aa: CASSQVRLLNTDTQYF

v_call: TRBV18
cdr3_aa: CASSPGGTLSDTQYF

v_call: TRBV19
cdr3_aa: CASSISRPSTDTQYF

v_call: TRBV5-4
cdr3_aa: CASSPGQGDPPFTYF

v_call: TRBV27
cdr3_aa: CASSSYTLTGEQYF

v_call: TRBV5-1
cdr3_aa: CASSYPQGGVDTQYF

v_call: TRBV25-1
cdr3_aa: CASSGLPTGSELGYTF

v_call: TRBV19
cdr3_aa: CASNDGADTDTQYF

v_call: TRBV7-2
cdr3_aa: CASRTSVAYEQYF